This T cell receptor (beta chain) is drawn from a study of CXCR3-negative and CXCR3-positive naive CD8 T cells. Looked up from germline, CDR1 is SGHRS and CDR2 is YFSETQ. The CDR3 loop spans 16 amino acids. Study-wide points: Naive subsets had comparable surface CD5, so TRB CDR3 properties gauged TCR strength.

The study made its TRB cDNA libraries by 5' RACE, adding UMI labels. For each CDR3 protein, TCRdb gives one entry from its re-call of the 5' RACE reads, without DNA. Listed are about 43,000 distinct CDR3 sequences; about 15% falls within the top ten. A note on this clonotype: Its matching antigen is unknown.

This rearrangement joins TRBV5-1 to TRBJ1-3; TCRdb reports TRBD1, a call that lacks DNA to check it against. The sample comprised memory CD8+ T cells from blood. This clonotype originated in a human donor in good health. Some clones in this sample may be carry-over from other donors' samples. CDR3 loop: CASSPMTGHDGDTIYF.